The 17 T cell receptor beta chains below come from one sample, sequenced in a study of CXCR3-negative and CXCR3-positive naive CD8 T cells. Via 5' RACE with UMI labels, TRB cDNA libraries were prepared. TCRdb derives one entry per CDR3 protein from the 5' RACE reads, leaving out DNA. The specimen's table records some 130,000 distinct CDR3 sequences. Sequenced sample: naive CXCR3- CD8+ T cells from blood. Subset in this sample: CD45RO-CCR7+CD27+CD95- naive CD8+ T cells lacking CXCR3 (TNR3-). The receptors were gathered from a human donor in good health. Some clones in this sample may be carry-over from other donors' samples.

J is TRBJ2-1 and V is TRBV29-1; as DNA is missing, the TRBD1 call by TCRdb cannot be tested. CDR3 length: 13 residues. Germline CDR1 and CDR2: SQVTM and ANQGSEA. CDR3 protein: CSVEGQGSNEQFF.

The CDR3 loop reads CAIRTGQDTQYF. The chain joins TRBV10-3 to TRBJ2-3; TCRdb calls TRBD1, which cannot be checked without DNA. In germline, CDR1 is ENHRY, CDR2 SYGVKD. The CDR3 sequence is 12 residues long.

J is TRBJ1-2 and V is TRBV29-1; TCRdb calls TRBD1, which cannot be checked without DNA. CDR1 is SQVTM and CDR2 is ANQGSEA in the germline V gene. The CDR3 runs to 11 residues. CDR3 residues: CSHTGNYGYTF.

This rearrangement joins TRBV9 to TRBJ2-6; no DNA is available, so the TRBD1 call from TCRdb remains unchecked. The CDR3 has 17 residues. CDR1 is SGDLS and CDR2 is YYNGEE in the germline V gene. This CDR3 is CASSEGDRGPGANVLTF.

The chain joins TRBV7-2 to TRBJ2-7; TCRdb names TRBD2, which stays unverified in the absence of DNA. This CDR3 comprises 12 residues. Germline V gene lookup returns CDR1 SGHTA and CDR2 FQGNSA. CDR3 region: CASSLTTDEQYF.

The V gene is TRBV7-9, the J gene TRBJ2-7; TCRdb lists TRBD1, though no DNA is available to test this call. The CDR3 is 16 residues long. Germline loops: CDR1 SEHNR, CDR2 FQNEAQ (reference sequence). CDR3 sequence reads: CASSFSGQGPTYEQYF.

The rearrangement joins TRBV6-2 or TRBV6-3 to TRBJ2-3. Germline-derived CDR1 and CDR2 are MNHEY and SVGEGT. The CDR3 runs to 11 residues. CDR3 sequence: CASSYVDTQYF.

This chain links TRBV29-1 with TRBJ1-1. This CDR3 comprises 12 residues. Germline assignment: CDR1 SQVTM and CDR2 ANQGSEA. Here the CDR3 reads CSVEDDGAEAFF.

The V and J genes are TRBV11-2 and TRBJ1-6; the D call of TRBD1 rests on TCRdb alone, since no DNA is present to check it. The CDR3 has 15 amino acids. Germline CDR1 SGHAT, CDR2 FQNNGV. CDR3 protein: CASRTTGTGNSSLHF.

V gene TRBV5-5 combines with J gene TRBJ2-7; the TCRdb D gene call, TRBD2, has no DNA to confirm it. The germline gives CDR1 SGHKS, CDR2 YYEKEE (reference sequence). The CDR3 consists of 15 residues. This chain's CDR3 is CASSFFVSPVYEQYF. Full variable domain (missing parts from reference TRBV5-5 and TRBJ2-7): DAGVTQSPTHLIKTRGQQVTLRCSPISGHKSVSWYQQVLGQGPQFIFQYYEKEERGRGNFPDRFSARQFPNYSSELNVNALLLGDSALYLCASSFFVSPVYEQYFGPGTRLTVT.

V and J are TRBV6-5 and TRBJ2-1. The CDR3 sequence is 15 residues long. Germline V gene lookup returns CDR1 MNHEY and CDR2 SVGAGI. CDR3 amino acids: CASSVGGGSYNEQFF.

The V gene is TRBV12-3 or TRBV12-4, the J gene TRBJ1-2; TCRdb calls TRBD1, which cannot be checked without DNA. This CDR3 has 14 amino acids. This CDR3 is CASGPGQRNYGYTF.

The CDR3 region is CASSYLAGGGNEQFF. V gene TRBV6-2 or TRBV6-3 combines with J gene TRBJ2-1; TCRdb gives TRBD2 as the D gene, but with no DNA this cannot be confirmed. The CDR3 sequence is 15 residues long. CDR1 and CDR2 (germline): MNHEY, SVGEGT.

The chain links TRBV10-1 to TRBJ2-2; TCRdb selects TRBD1, and the lack of DNA leaves this call unchecked. The CDR3 contains 15 residues. Germline values: CDR1 WNHNN, CDR2 SYGVQD (reference sequence). The chain's CDR3 is CASSERTGYTGELLF.

The chain recombines TRBV28 with TRBJ1-1. This CDR3 region has 14 residues. The germline CDR1 and CDR2 sequences are MDHEN and SYDVKM. The CDR3 spells CASSYRGSFTEAFF.

This sequence joins TRBV29-1 and TRBJ2-5; the D gene TCRdb calls, TRBD1, cannot be checked with no DNA. The V gene's germline CDR1 is SQVTM and CDR2 ANQGSEA. The CDR3 loop spans 12 amino acids. Here the CDR3 reads CSVTGAEGAQYF.

J is TRBJ1-1 and V is TRBV7-8; there is no DNA to check the TCRdb D call of TRBD1. The CDR3 spans 12 residues. The germline V gene has CDR1 SGHVS and CDR2 FQNEAQ. CDR3 sequence: CATDRVNTEAFF.